These T cell receptor beta chains were read from a single sample in a study of blood T cell repertoires in COVID-19. The assay was immunoSEQ multiplex PCR, and TCRdb's table has in-frame clones only and misses some. The profile shows under 200,000 clones, roughly nine tenths of them singletons. Sequencing was done on a sample of peripheral blood. Receptors originate from a woman aged 70 to 79 with acute or convalescent COVID-19. Each CDR3 is given with its conserved first and last residue. D genes are given only for firm matches. A clone size is listed for some rows: how often the clone was seen (once, few, many), or a class if it is expanded.

j_gene | d_gene | abundance | v_gene | CDR3aa | CDR3nt
TRBJ1-2 | TRBD1 | - | TRBV3-1/TRBV3-2 | CASRDRGRGGYTF | TGTGCCAGCAGGGATAGGGGGCGAGGCGGCTACACCTTC
TRBJ2-7 | - | once | TRBV6-2/TRBV6-3 | CASSYRSYEQYF | TGTGCCAGCAGTTACCGGAGCTACGAGCAGTACTTC
TRBJ1-1 | - | few | TRBV5-1 | CASSLTGSDTEAFF | TGCGCCAGCAGCTTGACCGGGAGTGACACTGAAGCTTTCTTT
TRBJ1-6 | - | - | TRBV27 | CASSQQASHNSPLHF | TGTGCCAGCAGCCAACAGGCGTCCCATAATTCACCCCTCCACTTT
TRBJ2-3 | TRBD1 | - | TRBV5-4 | CASSLQGAIDTQYF | TGTGCCAGCAGCTTGCAGGGGGCCATAGATACGCAGTATTTT
TRBJ2-3 | TRBD2 | - | TRBV7-8 | CASSPRSSGNLITDTQYF | TGTGCCAGCAGCCCCCGCAGTAGCGGGAACCTAATCACAGATACGCAGTATTTT
TRBJ2-4 | - | - | TRBV3-1/TRBV3-2 | CASRHSAKNIQYF | TGTGCCAGTCGACATTCAGCCAAAAACATTCAGTACTTC
TRBJ2-7 | - | once | TRBV7-2 | CASSLGGASYEQYF | TGTGCCAGCAGCTTAGGGGGAGCCTCCTACGAGCAGTACTTC
TRBJ1-2 | TRBD1 | - | TRBV5-5 | CASSWGQGGTF | TGTGCCAGCAGCTGGGGACAGGGGGGCACCTTC
TRBJ2-3 | TRBD2 | - | TRBV3-1/TRBV3-2 | CASSQDKTSGRSDTQYF | TGTGCCAGCAGCCAAGATAAGACTAGCGGGAGATCGGATACGCAGTATTTT